This TCR beta chain comes out of a study of cytomegalovirus exposure and HLA in healthy donors. On the study more broadly: Among the approximately 400 donors who were genotyped, about 86% fell in the genetic ancestry cluster that is associated with self-reported Caucasian donors.

13 Jbeta primers and 60 Vbeta primers were used for the PCR. Only in-frame clones appear in the TCRdb table, and some are missing; sequencing was by immunoSEQ multiplex PCR. The table has 35,000 to 45,000 clones, around half seen once; the top ten hold about an eighth. This CDR3 is 16 amino acids long. CDR1 and CDR2 from the germline V gene are SGHAT and FQNNGV. The trim removed 1 base at V and 8 bases at J, leaving 8 bases unmatched. The receptor was derived from a human donor in good health. The gene calls are TRBV11-2 and TRBJ2-1; TRBD2 agrees at 10 bases. Sequenced material: PBMCs. CDR3 loop: CASSLVLAGARDEQFF. The CDR3 nucleotides are TGTGCCAGCAGCTTAGTGCTAGCGGGGGCCAGGGATGAGCAGTTCTTC. Full variable domain (remainder filled in from reference TRBV11-2 and TRBJ2-1): EAGVAQSPRYKIIEKRQSVAFWCNPISGHATLYWYQQILGQGPKLLIQFQNNGVVDDSQLPKDRFSAERLKGVDSTLKIQPAKLEDSAVYLCASSLVLAGARDEQFFGPGTRLTVL.